One and the same sample provided the 32 T cell receptor beta chains below, sequenced in a study of blood T cell repertoires in COVID-19. Repertoires were generated with immunoSEQ multiplex PCR, while TCRdb's copy carries only in-frame clones and drops some. The data show 140,000 or so clones, about 80% seen once. The specimen sequenced was peripheral blood. The receptors originated from a man aged 50-59 years with acute or convalescent COVID-19.

In this sample, this clone turned up a few times. The gene calls are TRBV3-1 (or the pseudogene TRBV3-2) and TRBJ2-5; D may be TRBD1 (5 bases). The CDR3 is made up of 12 amino acids. Trimming cost V 4 bases and J 5 bases, with 8 bases left between them. Germline assignment: CDR1 LGHDT and CDR2 YNNKEL (reference sequence). DNA for the CDR3: TGTGCCAGCAGCCGACCAGGGGAGACCCAGTACTTC. Translated: CASSRPGETQYF.

The gene calls are TRBV14 and TRBJ1-1; the D gene is possibly TRBD1 (5 bases). V was cut by 1 base and J by 7 bases, with 7 bases left in between. Germline assignment: CDR1 SGHDN and CDR2 FVKESK. There are 12 residues in the CDR3. CDR3: CASSQAQGEAFF. CDR3 nucleotides: TGTGCCAGCAGCCAAGCTCAGGGTGAAGCTTTCTTT. Complete variable domain (other parts from reference TRBV14 and TRBJ1-1): EAGVTQFPSHSVIEKGQTVTLRCDPISGHDNLYWYRRVMGKEIKFLLHFVKESKQDESGMPNNRFLAERTGGTYSTLKVQPAELEDSGVYFCASSQAQGEAFFGQGTRLTVV.

The CDR3 DNA reads as TGTGCCAGCAGCCACGGACTAGCCTACACAGATACGCAGTATTTT. Translating it yields CASSHGLAYTDTQYF. The chain combines TRBV7-2 with TRBJ2-3; 8 bases fit TRBD2. The CDR3 spans 15 residues. V lost 5 bases and J lost 2; bases outside the gene matches: 6. Germline CDR1 SGHTA, CDR2 FQGNSA.

The V call is TRBV19, the J call TRBJ2-7; 8 bases fit TRBD1. V lost 4 bases to trimming and J lost 2 bases; unmatched junction nucleotides: 7. The CDR3 is 15 residues long. The germline V gene has CDR1 LNHDA and CDR2 SQIVND (reference sequence). The CDR3: CASSKSGQGAYEQYF. CDR3 sequence (DNA): TGTGCCAGTAGTAAGTCCGGACAGGGCGCCTACGAGCAGTACTTC.

The chain uses TRBV9 and TRBJ1-2, with 9 positions matching TRBD1. CDR3 length: 17 amino acids. Germline trimming cut 2 bases from V and 0 bases from J; bases unmatched to any gene: 8. Per the germline V gene, CDR1 is SGDLS and CDR2 is YYNGEE. For the CDR3, the DNA is TGTGCCAGCAGCGTCCCGGACAGGGGAGCACCTAACTATGGCTACACCTTC. It specifies CASSVPDRGAPNYGYTF.

This chain links TRBV4-1 with TRBJ2-3; D not certain. There are 14 residues in the CDR3. The germline gives CDR1 MGHRA, CDR2 YSYEKL. V was cut by 4 bases and J by 0 bases, with 8 bases left in between. The CDR3 DNA reads as TGCGCCAGCAGCCTAGAGAGGAGCACAGATACGCAGTATTTT. As protein: CASSLERSTDTQYF.

This sequence joins TRBV6-6 and TRBJ2-3, with no clear D. The CDR3 contains 12 residues. V was clipped by 10 bases and J by 6 bases, with 14 bases between them. Germline-derived CDR1 and CDR2 are MNHNY and SVGAGI (reference sequence). The CDR3 DNA follows: TGTGCCACAAGGAGTGCGACGGATACGCAGTATTTT. Translation gives CATRSATDTQYF.

V and J are TRBV5-1 and TRBJ2-5, with a weak D call TRBD1 (7 bases). The germline gives CDR1 SGHRS, CDR2 YFSETQ. Trimming stripped 2 bases from V and 7 bases from J, with 12 bases between. The CDR3 is 13 residues long. CDR3 sequence: CASSFGQGGTQYF. CDR3 in DNA: TGCGCCAGCAGCTTTGGCCAGGGGGGGACCCAGTACTTC.

This chain links TRBV18 with TRBJ1-6; TRBD1 matches 8 bases. The CDR3 is made up of 14 amino acids. V shed 4 bases, J shed 9 bases, and the junction held 5 bases outside the gene matches. The germline CDR1 and CDR2 sequences are KGHSH and LQKENI. For the CDR3, the DNA is TGTGCCAGCTCACTGGACAGGGTTGGTTCACCCCTCCACTTT. It translates to CASSLDRVGSPLHF. The complete variable domain, with remaining parts taken from reference TRBV18 and TRBJ1-6, reads NAGVMQNPRHLVRRRGQEARLRCSPMKGHSHVYWYRQLPEEGLKFMVYLQKENIIDESGMPKERFSAEFPKEGPSILRIQQVVRGDSAAYFCASSLDRVGSPLHFGNGTRLTVT.

The rearrangement links TRBV19 to TRBJ1-5; TRBD1 matches 8 bases. The V gene's germline CDR1 is LNHDA and CDR2 SQIVND (reference sequence). CDR3 size: 14 residues. V trimming: 9 bases; J trimming: 2 bases; junction bases outside the gene matches: 6. CDR3 region: CASTGTGGNQPQHF. The CDR3 DNA follows: TGTGCCAGCACCGGGACAGGTGGCAATCAGCCCCAGCATTTT.

The CDR3 region is CASSTDRSGNTEAFF. For the CDR3, the DNA is TGTGCCAGCAGCACGGACAGGTCTGGGAACACTGAAGCTTTCTTT. The V and J genes are TRBV13 and TRBJ1-1, with TRBD1 matching over 7 bases. The germline V gene encodes CDR1 PRHDT and CDR2 FYEKMQ (reference sequence). This CDR3 is 15 amino acids long. With 5 bases clipped from V and 1 base from J, the junction kept 7 bases outside the gene matches.

The rearrangement uses TRBV6-6 and TRBJ1-1; possibly TRBD1 for D (5 bases). This CDR3 region has 16 residues. Germline V lookup: CDR1 MNHNY, CDR2 SVGAGI (reference sequence). The V end was cut by 0 bases, the J end by 3 bases, with 14 bases between. CDR3 DNA sequence: TGTGCCAGCAGTTACTCGGGGGGTCTGCGGGACACTGAAGCTTTCTTT. Amino acids: CASSYSGGLRDTEAFF.

This chain connects TRBV19 to TRBJ1-4; 9 nucleotides align to TRBD1. The germline gives CDR1 LNHDA, CDR2 SQIVND (reference sequence). The CDR3 is 14 amino acids. V lost 7 bases and J lost 8; bases outside the gene matches: 8. The CDR3 nucleotides are TGTGCCAGTACCCCGGGACAGGGTGGCGAAAAACTGTTTTTT. This encodes CASTPGQGGEKLFF.

The chain uses TRBV19 and TRBJ1-2, with D tentatively TRBD1 (6 bases). The CDR3 totals 14 residues. The V end was cut by 7 bases, the J end by 5 bases, with 17 bases between. The germline gives CDR1 LNHDA, CDR2 SQIVND (reference sequence). The DNA of the CDR3 is TGTGCCAGTAAGAACAGGGAAACAGGATATGGCTACACCTTC. It yields the protein CASKNRETGYGYTF.

This clone occurred a few times. The chain employs TRBV19 and TRBJ1-6; D gene unclear. This CDR3 region has 16 residues. Germline V gives CDR1 LNHDA, CDR2 SQIVND (reference sequence). V lost 1 base to trimming and J lost 7 bases, with 14 bases between them. The CDR3 is CASSIVEVTGNSPLHF. The CDR3 DNA reads as TGTGCCAGTAGTATAGTGGAGGTCACGGGGAATTCACCCCTCCACTTT.

V and J are TRBV28 and TRBJ1-1; D gene uncertain. The CDR3 has 12 residues. The germline gives CDR1 MDHEN, CDR2 SYDVKM. The V gene lost 6 bases and the J gene lost 2 bases, with 7 bases spanning the gap. The CDR3 loop is CASRWANTEAFF. The DNA of the CDR3 is TGTGCCAGCAGATGGGCCAACACTGAAGCTTTCTTT.

This rearrangement joins TRBV15 to TRBJ2-1, with TRBD1 matching over 7 bases. The CDR3 totals 17 residues. V lost 1 base, J lost 6 bases, and 12 bases stayed unmatched. Germline V gene sequence: CDR1 LNHNV, CDR2 YYDKDF (reference sequence). For the CDR3, the DNA is TGTGCCACCAGCAGAGTAGGGGGACAGACCTTTGGCAATGAGCAGTTCTTC. Translated: CATSRVGGQTFGNEQFF.

The chain is built from TRBV7-8 and TRBJ2-6; D is uncertain. Trimming cost V 5 bases and J 1 base, with 9 bases left between them. Germline V CDR1 and CDR2: SGHVS, FQNEAQ. The CDR3 is 15 residues long. CDR3 nucleotides: TGTGCCAGCAGCCCCCGACTGTCTGGGGCCAACGTCCTGACTTTC. This translates into CASSPRLSGANVLTF.

This clone was found once. The chain links TRBV5-1 to TRBJ1-2; TRBD1 might be the D (6 bases). The germline V gene encodes CDR1 SGHRS and CDR2 YFSETQ. The CDR3 extends over 13 amino acids. The V end was cut by 0 bases, the J end by 3 bases, with 6 bases between. CDR3 sequence reads: CASSLEGDYGYTF. The CDR3 DNA reads TGCGCCAGCAGCTTGGAGGGGGACTATGGCTACACCTTC.

The chain recombines TRBV27 with TRBJ2-3; the D gene is possibly TRBD2 (7 bases). Germline values: CDR1 MNHEY, CDR2 SMNVEV (reference sequence). V was pared by 8 bases and J by 6 bases, with 18 bases between. There are 14 residues in the CDR3. CDR3 amino acids: CASAPGGALDTQYF. The DNA of the CDR3 is TGTGCCAGCGCCCCTGGGGGGGCTTTGGATACGCAGTATTTT.

This chain links TRBV27 with TRBJ1-2; TRBD1 matches 7 bases. Germline assignment: CDR1 MNHEY and CDR2 SMNVEV (reference sequence). This CDR3 comprises 14 residues. Trimming took 6 bases from V and 4 from J; bases not matched to a gene: 8. The CDR3: CASRLNRGGYGYTF. The CDR3 coding sequence is TGTGCCAGCAGACTTAACAGGGGAGGCTATGGCTACACCTTC.

V usage is TRBV9 and J usage is TRBJ1-4, with D tentatively TRBD1 (6 bases). Trimming pared 3 bases from V and 3 bases from J, leaving 12 bases between. CDR1 SGDLS and CDR2 YYNGEE come from the germline V gene. CDR3 length: 15 residues. Written as DNA, the CDR3 is TGTGCCAGCAGCGGGGGGCTACAGTCTAATGAAAAACTGTTTTTT. This gives the protein CASSGGLQSNEKLFF.

V and J are TRBV11-2 and TRBJ2-2; 14 bases match TRBD2. CDR1 is SGHAT, CDR2 FQNNGV, per germline. CDR3 length equals 17 residues. With V trimmed by 5 bases and J by 6 bases, 8 bases remained unmatched. CDR3 sequence reads: CASSLARLAGGPGELFF. The CDR3 DNA reads as TGTGCCAGCAGCCTAGCCCGACTAGCGGGGGGGCCCGGGGAGCTGTTTTTT.

The chain has TRBV30 and TRBJ2-3, with 8 bases identical to TRBD2. With V trimmed by 3 bases and J by 4 bases, 6 bases remained unmatched. The CDR3 is 14 residues long. Per the germline V gene, CDR1 is GTSNPN and CDR2 is SVGIG (reference sequence). DNA of the CDR3: TGTGCCTGGAGCCACCGGGGGGGTCCAGATACGCAGTATTTT. As protein: CAWSHRGGPDTQYF.

The genes are TRBV6-2 or TRBV6-3 and TRBJ2-7; 8 bases are a match to TRBD1. Losses at the gene ends were 2 bases for V and 3 bases for J; bases not matched to a gene: 12. In germline, CDR1 is MNHEY, CDR2 SVGEGT. This CDR3 spans 17 amino acids. The CDR3 protein is CASSYGTEGQDIYEQYF. The CDR3 DNA reads TGTGCCAGCAGTTACGGGACAGAGGGACAGGACATCTACGAGCAGTACTTC.

This chain connects TRBV4-2 to TRBJ2-5; TRBD2 is a possible D gene (5 bases). Deletions cut 1 base from V and 5 bases from J, with 11 bases between. The CDR3 runs 14 residues. Germline V gene sequence: CDR1 LGHNA, CDR2 YNFKEQ. The CDR3 protein is CASSQAGVAETQYF. CDR3 DNA: TGTGCCAGCAGCCAAGCTGGGGTAGCGGAGACCCAGTACTTC.

The chain has TRBV5-6 and TRBJ2-5; 9 positions match TRBD2. CDR3 size: 15 residues. Germline lookup yields CDR1 SGHDT and CDR2 YYEEEE. V dropped 0 bases and J dropped 6; count of bases not matched to a gene: 6. The CDR3 loop is CASSLGGGERKTQYF. The CDR3 DNA reads as TGTGCCAGCAGCTTGGGCGGGGGGGAGAGGAAGACCCAGTACTTC.

This chain joins TRBV11-2 and TRBJ2-7; D possibly corresponds to TRBD1 (5 bases). V gave up 5 bases and J gave up 4 bases, with 18 bases separating them. The CDR3 has 15 residues. Germline CDR1 and CDR2: SGHAT and FQNNGV. CDR3 in DNA: TGTGCCAGCAGCCGCAAGCAGGGCTTCAGGTACGAGCAGTACGTC. Translated, it gives CASSRKQGFRYEQYV.

This clone was detected once. J is TRBJ1-1 and V is TRBV11-2, with TRBD1 identical over 7 bases. Germline lookup yields CDR1 SGHAT and CDR2 FQNNGV. CDR3 length equals 16 residues. Trimming at V came to 5 bases and at J to 5 bases, leaving 14 bases not matched to a gene. DNA of the CDR3: TGTGCCAGCAGCCGAAGGAACAGGGGCGGTTGGACTGAAGCTTTCTTT. Protein product: CASSRRNRGGWTEAFF.

The rearrangement joins TRBV30 to TRBJ2-2; D unclear. The germline V and J ends were trimmed by 0 bases and 7 bases, with 6 bases remaining between them. The length of the CDR3 is 12 residues. Germline V gene lookup returns CDR1 GTSNPN and CDR2 SVGIG (reference sequence). The CDR3 reads CAWSVFNGELFF. The CDR3 DNA reads as TGTGCCTGGAGTGTCTTTAACGGGGAGCTGTTTTTT.

The chain employs TRBV2 and TRBJ1-3; 8 bases agree with TRBD1. The CDR3 totals 17 residues. The germline V gene has CDR1 SNHLY and CDR2 FYNNEI. V shed 3 bases, J shed 0 bases, and the junction held 7 bases outside the gene matches. CDR3 loop: CASSEGGQGFSGNTIYF. CDR3 coding DNA: TGTGCCAGCAGTGAGGGCGGACAGGGATTCTCTGGAAACACCATATATTTT. The full variable domain, in which reference TRBV2 and TRBJ1-3 provide the parts outside the CDR3, is EPEVTQTPSHQVTQMGQEVILRCVPISNHLYFYWYRQILGQKVEFLVSFYNNEISEKSEIFDDQFSVERPDGSNFTLKIRSTKLEDSAMYFCASSEGGQGFSGNTIYFGEGSWLTVV.

The chain uses TRBV5-1 and TRBJ1-2; tentative D call: TRBD1 (6 bases). Per the germline V gene, CDR1 is SGHRS and CDR2 is YFSETQ. This CDR3 spans 17 amino acids. Trimming removed 1 base at V and 0 bases at J, with 16 bases between. The CDR3 is CASSLNRVQAANYGYTF. Here the CDR3 DNA reads TGCGCCAGCAGCTTGAACAGGGTACAGGCGGCTAACTATGGCTACACCTTC. The full variable domain, rest sourced from reference TRBV5-1 and TRBJ1-2, is KAGVTQTPRYLIKTRGQQVTLSCSPISGHRSVSWYQQTPGQGLQFLFEYFSETQRNKGNFPGRFSGRQFSNSRSEMNVSTLELGDSALYLCASSLNRVQAANYGYTFGSGTRLTVV.